A single TCR beta chain is shown here with its context. Its matching antigen is unknown. This sample is drawn from a study of early T cells in non-severe SARS-CoV-2 infection. The study's findings and limits: In VDJdb matching, anti-spike CD8 responses were favored while private and CD4 specificities went missing.

Germline V lookup: CDR1 SGHKS, CDR2 YYEKEE (reference sequence). Trimming cost V 3 bases and J 5 bases, with 12 bases left between them. The CDR3 covers 14 residues. TCRdb re-derived calls from the 5' RACE reads in MiXCR, one entry per CDR3 protein. The sample lists approximately 85,000 distinct CDR3 sequences, 10% to 15% occurring once. This receptor was taken from an adult who was a healthcare worker with PCR-confirmed SARS-CoV-2 infection or an uninfected control (not recorded which). The genes are TRBV5-5 and TRBJ1-5, with D uncertain. The sample consisted of whole blood. This chain's CDR3 is CASSWVPGDQPQHF. The CDR3 coding sequence is TGTGCCAGCAGCTGGGTACCCGGCGATCAGCCCCAGCATTTT.